Reported below is one TCR beta chain. This sample was included in a study of technical replicates of blood from a handful of donors. Using immunoSEQ multiplex PCR, the repertoire was profiled, and TCRdb retains in-frame clones only, with some absent. The data show about 69,000 clones, 80% to 90% seen once. Germline values: CDR1 LNHNV, CDR2 YYDKDF (reference sequence). This CDR3 is 15 amino acids long. The V segment lost 3 bases and the J segment 4 bases; nucleotides outside the gene matches: 5. This clonotype originated in a human donor in good health. Some clones in this sample may be carry-over from other donors' samples. V and J are TRBV15 and TRBJ2-2; 7 bases line up with TRBD2. The sequencing sample was made of PBMCs. CDR3 sequence: CATSSLGGSTGELFF. DNA for the CDR3: TGTGCCACCAGCAGCCTCGGGGGGTCCACCGGGGAGCTGTTTTTT. Filled out from reference TRBV15 and TRBJ2-2, the complete variable domain reads DAMVIQNPRYQVTQFGKPVTLSCSQTLNHNVMYWYQQKSSQAPKLLFHYYDKDFNNEADTPDNFQSRRPNTSFCFLDIRSPGLGDTAMYLCATSSLGGSTGELFFGEGSRLTVL.